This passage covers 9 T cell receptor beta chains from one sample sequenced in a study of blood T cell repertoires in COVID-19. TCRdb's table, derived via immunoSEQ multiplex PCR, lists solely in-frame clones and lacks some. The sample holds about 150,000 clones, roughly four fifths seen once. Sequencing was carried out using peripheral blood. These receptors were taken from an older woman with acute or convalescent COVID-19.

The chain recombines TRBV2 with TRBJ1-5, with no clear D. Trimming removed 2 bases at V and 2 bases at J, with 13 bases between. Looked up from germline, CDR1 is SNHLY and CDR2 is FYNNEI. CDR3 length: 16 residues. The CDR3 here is CASSENRPAGNQPQHF. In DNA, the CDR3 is TGTGCCAGCAGTGAAAACCGACCGGCGGGCAATCAGCCCCAGCATTTT.

CDR3 region: CACRSYSGNTIYF. CDR3 coding DNA: TGTGCCTGCCGAAGCTACTCTGGAAACACCATATATTTT. The chain combines TRBV6-5 with TRBJ1-3; no clear D gene. CDR1 and CDR2 (germline): MNHEY, SVGAGI. The CDR3 has 13 residues. V lost 11 bases to trimming and J lost 0 bases, with 11 bases between them.

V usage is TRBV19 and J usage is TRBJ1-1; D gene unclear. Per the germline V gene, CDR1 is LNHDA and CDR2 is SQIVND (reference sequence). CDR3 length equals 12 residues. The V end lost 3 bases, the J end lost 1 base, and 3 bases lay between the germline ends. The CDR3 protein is CASSIRNTEAFF. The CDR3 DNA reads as TGTGCCAGTAGTATTAGGAACACTGAAGCTTTCTTT.

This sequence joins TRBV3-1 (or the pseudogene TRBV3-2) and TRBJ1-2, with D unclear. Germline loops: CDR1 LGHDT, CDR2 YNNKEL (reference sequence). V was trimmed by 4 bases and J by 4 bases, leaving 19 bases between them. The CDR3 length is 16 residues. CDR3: CASSPNDRVALYGYTF. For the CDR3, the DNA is TGTGCCAGCAGCCCCAATGATCGGGTCGCTCTCTATGGCTACACCTTC.

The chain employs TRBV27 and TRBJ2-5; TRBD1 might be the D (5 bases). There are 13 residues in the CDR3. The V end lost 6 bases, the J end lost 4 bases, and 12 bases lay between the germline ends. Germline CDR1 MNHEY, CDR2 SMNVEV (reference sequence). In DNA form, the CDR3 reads TGTGCCAGCAGGGGGTGGCAGGGAGAGACCCAGTACTTC. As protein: CASRGWQGETQYF.

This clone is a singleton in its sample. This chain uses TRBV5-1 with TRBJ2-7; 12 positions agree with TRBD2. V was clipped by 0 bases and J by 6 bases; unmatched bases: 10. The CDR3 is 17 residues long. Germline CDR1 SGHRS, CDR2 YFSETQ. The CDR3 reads CASSLVPSGGAGVEQYF. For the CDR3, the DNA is TGCGCCAGCAGCTTGGTTCCTAGCGGGGGGGCCGGAGTCGAGCAGTACTTC.

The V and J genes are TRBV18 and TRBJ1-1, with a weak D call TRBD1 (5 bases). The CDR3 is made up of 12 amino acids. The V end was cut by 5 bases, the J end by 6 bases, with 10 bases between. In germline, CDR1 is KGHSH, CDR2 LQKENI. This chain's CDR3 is CASSSGVPEAFF. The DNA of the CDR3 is TGTGCCAGCTCATCGGGGGTTCCTGAAGCTTTCTTT.

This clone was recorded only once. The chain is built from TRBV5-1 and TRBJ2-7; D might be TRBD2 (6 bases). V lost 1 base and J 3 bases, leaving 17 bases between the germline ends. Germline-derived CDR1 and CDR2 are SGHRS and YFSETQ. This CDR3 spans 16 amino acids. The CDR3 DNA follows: TGCGCCAGCAGCTTGTTGGGTTCTAGCGAGAGCTACGAGCAGTACTTC. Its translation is CASSLLGSSESYEQYF. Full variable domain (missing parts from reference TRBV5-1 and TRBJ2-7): KAGVTQTPRYLIKTRGQQVTLSCSPISGHRSVSWYQQTPGQGLQFLFEYFSETQRNKGNFPGRFSGRQFSNSRSEMNVSTLELGDSALYLCASSLLGSSESYEQYFGPGTRLTVT.

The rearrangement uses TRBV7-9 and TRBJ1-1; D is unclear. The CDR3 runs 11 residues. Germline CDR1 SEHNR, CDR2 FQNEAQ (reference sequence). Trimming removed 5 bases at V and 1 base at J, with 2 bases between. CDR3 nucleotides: TGTGCCAGCAGCCAGAACACTGAAGCTTTCTTT. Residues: CASSQNTEAFF.